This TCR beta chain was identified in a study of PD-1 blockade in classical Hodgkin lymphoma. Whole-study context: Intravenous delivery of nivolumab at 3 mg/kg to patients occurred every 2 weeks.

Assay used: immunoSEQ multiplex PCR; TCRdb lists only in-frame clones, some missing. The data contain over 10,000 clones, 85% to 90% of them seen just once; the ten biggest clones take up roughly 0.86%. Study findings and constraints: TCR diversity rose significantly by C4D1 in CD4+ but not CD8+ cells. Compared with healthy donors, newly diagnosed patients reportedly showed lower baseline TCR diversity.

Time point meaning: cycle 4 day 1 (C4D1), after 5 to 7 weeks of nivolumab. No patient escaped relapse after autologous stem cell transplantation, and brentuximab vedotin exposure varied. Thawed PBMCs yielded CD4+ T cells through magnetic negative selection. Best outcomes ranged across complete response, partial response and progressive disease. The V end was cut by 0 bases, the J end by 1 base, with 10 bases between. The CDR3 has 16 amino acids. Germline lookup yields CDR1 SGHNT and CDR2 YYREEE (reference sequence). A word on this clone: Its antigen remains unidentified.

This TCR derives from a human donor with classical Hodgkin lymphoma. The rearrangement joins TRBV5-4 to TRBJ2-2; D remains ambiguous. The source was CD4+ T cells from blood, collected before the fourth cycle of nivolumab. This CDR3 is CASSLGGEMNTGELFF. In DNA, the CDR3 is TGTGCCAGCAGCTTGGGTGGCGAGATGAACACCGGGGAGCTGTTTTTT.